This TCR beta chain appears in the sequencing data of a study of blood T cell repertoires in COVID-19 (dated by TCRdb to about 2020). For the wider study: Samples from collaborators originated in the United States, Italy and Spain and spanned both the acute and convalescent phases of COVID-19. The prospective study material was composed of cDNA or gDNA derived from T cells, B-cell-depleted T cells, or PBMCs. Deeply sampled blood TCRbeta repertoires from subjects exposed to, actively infected with, or recovered from COVID-19 were included in the dataset. A freely available public database, intended as a resource for researchers studying the immune response to SARS-CoV-2, is where the repertoires were released. Samples came from the ongoing ImmuneRACE study (first 160 participants) plus 1,254 subjects from 6 global collaborators. A de-identified subject ID, COVID-19 status, age in years and sex were almost always included in the sample metadata. Where available, HLA class I and class II types were obtained from metadata supplied by the sample provider rather than from assay-based typing.

The CDR3 spans 16 residues, from the cysteine through the phenylalanine. The CDR3 DNA has 48 bases and is translated from base 1. Relative to germline, V is missing 5 bases and J is missing 4 bases, with 9 bases of the junction outside any gene match. Via the germline V gene (reference sequence), CDR1 is SEHNR and CDR2 FQNEAQ. The immunoSEQ Assay, a bias-controlled multiplex PCR, was used to amplify TCRbeta CDR3 regions from genomic DNA. As for how the authors treated the data: Within the assay, amplification of reference gene primers was used to estimate how many nucleated cells each sample contained. Sequence reads were collapsed and filtered to measure the absolute abundance of every unique TCRbeta CDR3 rearrangement. For each sample, productive Simpson clonality was calculated as the square root of Simpson's diversity index across productive rearrangements. TCRdb carries this immuneACCESS record with in-frame sequences only. Its versions omit some clonotypes, under half of them owing to an unresolved V gene in the studies checked, with the rest unexplained. Clone size and the V and J calls come from that table; the DNA yielded D and trimming. The sample table lists roughly 71,000 clones, about nine tenths of them with a count of one. The top ten clonotypes cover 1.5% to 2% of the sample.

Turning to this clone: Its antigen is currently not known. Within one base of it there is no much larger clone, and no base qualities were kept.

Overall study outcomes, separate from this receptor: Clinical and demographic metadata were provided uncurated, with the amount varying by source and participant.

The collaborating institutions used their own protocols to collect whole blood in K2EDTA tubes. Collaborator samples were shipped for TCRbeta analysis as frozen whole blood, isolated PBMCs, or DNA extracted from either sample type. The specimen sequenced was peripheral blood. The chain is encoded by TRBV7-9 joined to TRBJ1-3; 9 middle bases align to TRBD1. This sequence was found in a man aged 25 to 40 with acute or convalescent COVID-19. CDR3 loop: CASSLFGTGSGNTIYF. The DNA sequence is as follows: TGTGCCAGCAGCCTCTTCGGGACAGGGTCAGGAAACACCATATATTTT.